Below, 17 T cell receptor beta chains from the same sample are listed, as sequenced in a study of control samples from healthy donors and cancer patients (dated by TCRdb to about 2020). The library was built by means of the immunoSEQ multiplex PCR assay. Entries here come from immuneACCESS through TCRdb and include only in-frame sequences with V and J called. Some clones fail to appear in such tables; in the studies checked, an unresolved V gene covers under half of the shortfall, and the cause of the remainder is unknown. Present in this sample are 120,000 or so clones, about 89% of which were seen just once. The top ten hold approximately 8% of the sample. Source material: blood. These receptors all stem from a woman aged 18-29 years in good health.

The rearrangement links TRBV7-9 to TRBJ2-7; 7 nucleotides match TRBD1. V dropped 5 bases and J dropped 6; count of bases not matched to a gene: 13. The CDR3 is 15 amino acids. Germline values: CDR1 SEHNR, CDR2 FQNEAQ (reference sequence). The CDR3 reads CASSHSDRVFSEQYF. The CDR3 nucleotides are TGTGCCAGCAGCCATTCCGACAGGGTATTCTCCGAGCAGTACTTC.

The chain has TRBV7-9 and TRBJ1-4, with D unresolved. V was pared by 4 bases and J by 3 bases, with 9 bases between. Germline lookup yields CDR1 SEHNR and CDR2 FQNEAQ (reference sequence). CDR3 size: 14 residues. CDR3 sequence (DNA): TGTGCCAGCAGCTCACCGGAGGCTAATGAAAAACTGTTTTTT. Translated, it gives CASSSPEANEKLFF.

The chain employs TRBV19 and TRBJ2-3, with 9 nucleotides matching TRBD1. Trimming at V came to 6 bases and at J to 6 bases, leaving 13 bases not matched to a gene. The CDR3 has 16 amino acids. CDR1 and CDR2 (germline): LNHDA, SQIVND (reference sequence). DNA of the CDR3: TGTGCCAGTAGCCTCGGTCGGGACAGGGTAGCGGATACGCAGTATTTT. It yields the protein CASSLGRDRVADTQYF.

This rearrangement joins TRBV7-9 to TRBJ1-1, with TRBD1 matching over 12 bases. V lost 1 base and J lost 1; bases outside the gene matches: 4. Per germline, CDR1 SEHNR and CDR2 FQNEAQ (reference sequence). The CDR3 runs to 17 residues. The chain's CDR3 is CASSLGDRGLGNTEAFF. The CDR3 region has the DNA TGTGCCAGCAGCTTAGGGGACAGGGGGCTAGGGAACACTGAAGCTTTCTTT.

The genes are TRBV7-9 and TRBJ2-7; a possible D gene is TRBD1 (7 bases). Germline lookup yields CDR1 SEHNR and CDR2 FQNEAQ (reference sequence). V lost 0 bases and J 4 bases, leaving 13 bases between the germline ends. The CDR3 consists of 15 residues. CDR3 region: CASSLAAGQQYEQYF. The CDR3 DNA sequence: TGTGCCAGCAGCTTAGCCGCGGGACAGCAATACGAGCAGTACTTC.

In its sample, this clone was seen a few times. This chain connects TRBV29-1 to TRBJ2-2, with TRBD1 identical over 10 bases. The junction had 12 bases not matched to a gene; V was cut back by 6 bases and J by 2 bases. The CDR3 sequence is 17 residues long. Germline V gene sequence: CDR1 SQVTM, CDR2 ANQGSEA. CDR3 residues: CSVYRQGAYSNTGELFF. Here the CDR3 DNA reads TGCAGCGTCTATCGACAGGGGGCATATTCTAACACCGGGGAGCTGTTTTTT.

The V and J genes are TRBV2 and TRBJ1-1; D uncertain. V was trimmed by 6 bases and J by 6 bases, leaving 11 bases between them. Germline-derived CDR1 and CDR2 are SNHLY and FYNNEI. There are 12 residues in the CDR3. Written as DNA, the CDR3 is TGTGCCAGCAGCGGATTCGGGCCTGAAGCTTTCTTT. Translating gives CASSGFGPEAFF.

V gene TRBV7-2 combines with J gene TRBJ2-3; maybe TRBD2 (5 bases). Germline V gene data show CDR1 as SGHTA and CDR2 as FQGNSA. The CDR3 runs to 15 residues. With 3 bases removed from V and 2 bases from J, the gap between germline ends came to 12 bases. CDR3 protein: CASSLGAGVTDTQYF. For the CDR3, the DNA is TGTGCCAGCAGCTTGGGCGCGGGCGTCACAGATACGCAGTATTTT.

The rearrangement links TRBV4-3 to TRBJ2-7; 10 bases are shared with TRBD2. Germline lookup yields CDR1 LGHNA and CDR2 YSLEER. This CDR3 is 16 amino acids long. V was clipped by 0 bases and J by 3 bases; unmatched bases: 5. The CDR3: CASSQDSERGGYEQYF. In nucleotides, the CDR3 is TGCGCCAGCAGCCAAGATAGCGAGCGGGGGGGCTACGAGCAGTACTTC.

Only one count was recorded for this clone. The chain combines TRBV2 with TRBJ1-1; the D is unclear. The CDR3 runs 15 residues. V was shortened by 5 bases and J by 1 base, with 14 bases between the two germline ends. Germline V gives CDR1 SNHLY, CDR2 FYNNEI. CDR3 in DNA: TGTGCCAGCAGTAACACCCCCTCGGGGAACACTGAAGCTTTCTTT. It specifies CASSNTPSGNTEAFF.

The V and J genes are TRBV12-3 or TRBV12-4 and TRBJ1-2; D not certain. V lost 2 bases to trimming and J lost 4 bases, with 8 bases between them. The CDR3 totals 13 residues. CDR3 bases: TGTGCCAGCAGTTTAAAGAGAGGCTATGGCTACACCTTC. Translation gives CASSLKRGYGYTF.

The CDR3 here is CASSRTGELFF. CDR3 DNA sequence: TGTGCCAGTAGTAGGACCGGGGAGCTGTTTTTT. The chain joins TRBV19 to TRBJ2-2; D not resolved. Trimming pared 4 bases from V and 5 bases from J, leaving 2 bases between. The CDR3 spans 11 residues. Germline V lookup: CDR1 LNHDA, CDR2 SQIVND (reference sequence).

This chain uses TRBV7-9 with TRBJ2-7, with 13 bases identical to TRBD2. Trimming cost V 0 bases and J 4 bases; bases outside gene matches: 9. The CDR3 loop spans 18 amino acids. Germline V gene lookup returns CDR1 SEHNR and CDR2 FQNEAQ (reference sequence). The CDR3 DNA reads TGTGCCAGCAGCTTAGCCCCCGGGACTAGCGGGGCAGTTTACGAGCAGTACTTC. Translated, it gives CASSLAPGTSGAVYEQYF.

The chain combines TRBV3-1 (or the pseudogene TRBV3-2) with TRBJ1-1; a weak D match, TRBD1 (5 bases). CDR1 and CDR2 (germline): LGHDT, YNNKEL (reference sequence). Trimming left V 4 bases short and J 8 bases short, with 17 bases between. The CDR3 is 14 residues long. DNA for the CDR3: TGTGCCAGCAGCCCCATATTGAGGGGCGCCGAAGCTTTCTTT. This sequence encodes CASSPILRGAEAFF.

The chain has TRBV10-3 and TRBJ1-2; possible D gene TRBD1, 5 bases. Germline CDR1 and CDR2: ENHRY and SYGVKD. The CDR3 spans 13 residues. Deletions cut 4 bases from V and 2 bases from J, with 8 bases between. The CDR3 DNA is TGTGCCATCAGTGTCGAGGGGAACTATGGCTACACCTTC. Its protein is CAISVEGNYGYTF.

The gene calls are TRBV21-1 and TRBJ2-7; the table's D call TRBD2 went unverified against the DNA. TRBV21-1 is termed a pseudogene. The CDR3 contains 16 residues. The CDR3 loop is CASSRLTSGSSYEQYF. In nucleotides, the CDR3 is TGTGCCAGCAGCAGATTGACTAGCGGAAGCTCCTACGAGCAGTACTTC.

The chain has TRBV19 and TRBJ2-3; 12 bases map to TRBD2. This CDR3 spans 17 amino acids. The V gene end was trimmed by 5 bases and the J gene end by 2 bases; junction bases not matched to a gene: 8. The germline V gene has CDR1 LNHDA and CDR2 SQIVND (reference sequence). DNA for the CDR3: TGTGCCAGTAGTTCCCGACTAGCGGGGGTGTCCACAGATACGCAGTATTTT. This codes for CASSSRLAGVSTDTQYF.